The T cell receptor beta chain described here comes from a study of T cell responses to AZD1222 COVID-19 vaccine. The junction had 6 bases not matched to a gene; V was cut back by 2 bases and J by 1 base. In germline, CDR1 is MNHNS, CDR2 SASEGT. CDR3 length: 16 residues. Measured with immunoSEQ multiplex PCR; TCRdb has only the in-frame clones, and not every one. This table has roughly 150,000 clones, approximately 93% appearing once. Sequences were derived from peripheral blood, sampled 28 days after the second AZD1222 dose. The chain uses TRBV6-1 and TRBJ2-5, with 8 positions matching TRBD2. The sequence derives from an adult who received the AZD1222 COVID-19 vaccine. CDR3: CASSEPPGGGQETQYF. In DNA, the CDR3 is TGTGCCAGCAGTGAACCCCCGGGAGGGGGCCAAGAGACCCAGTACTTC.